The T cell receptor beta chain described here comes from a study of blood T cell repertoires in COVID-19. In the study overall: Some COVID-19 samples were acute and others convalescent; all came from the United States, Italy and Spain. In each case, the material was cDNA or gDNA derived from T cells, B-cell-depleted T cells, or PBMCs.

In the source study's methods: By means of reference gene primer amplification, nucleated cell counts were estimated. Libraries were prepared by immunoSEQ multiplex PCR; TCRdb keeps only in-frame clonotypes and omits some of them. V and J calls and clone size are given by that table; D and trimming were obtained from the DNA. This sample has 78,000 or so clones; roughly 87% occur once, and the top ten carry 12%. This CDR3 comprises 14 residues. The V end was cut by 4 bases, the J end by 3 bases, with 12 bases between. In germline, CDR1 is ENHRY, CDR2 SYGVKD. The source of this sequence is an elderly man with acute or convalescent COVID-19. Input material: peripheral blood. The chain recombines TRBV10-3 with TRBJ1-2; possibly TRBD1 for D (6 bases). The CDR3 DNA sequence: TGTGCCATCAGTGCAGCAGGGGAAGACTATGGCTACACCTTC. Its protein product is CAISAAGEDYGYTF.